The next 12 T cell receptor beta chains were all read from a single sample in a study of T-cell reconstitution after alpha-beta-depleted transplantation in children. The TCRbeta library incorporated unique molecular identifiers. A single record per CDR3 protein comes from TCRdb applying MiXCR to the PCR reads. The sample lists 450,000 to 600,000 distinct CDR3 sequences, 15% to 20% occurring once. The material sequenced was PBMCs from the stem cell graft donor, taken from the stem cell graft. The receptor source for this set is a human donor who donated a stem cell graft to a child with acute lymphoblastic leukemia.

This chain connects TRBV5-1 to TRBJ2-3; possible D gene TRBD1, 6 bases. Trimming took 5 bases from V and 4 from J, leaving 14 bases between them. CDR1 and CDR2 from the germline V gene are SGHRS and YFSETQ. CDR3 length equals 14 residues. The CDR3 here is CASRGGVSSDTQYF. CDR3 coding DNA: TGCGCCAGCAGAGGGGGAGTGTCATCAGATACGCAGTATTTT.

This clonotype was seen a few times. The J gene is TRBJ1-5, the V gene TRBV7-4; 7 bases agree with TRBD1. The CDR3 runs to 19 residues. V shed 11 bases and J 0 bases; nucleotides not matched to a gene: 22. Germline V CDR1 and CDR2: SGHVT, SQSDAQ. CDR3 bases: TGTGCCGGCGCATGCACCGGGACAGTGGCTAAATTTAGCAATCAGCCCCAGCATTTT. Residues: CAGACTGTVAKFSNQPQHF. The full variable domain, in which reference TRBV7-4 and TRBJ1-5 provide the parts outside the CDR3, is GAGVSQSPRYKVAKRGRDVALRCDSISGHVTLYWYRQTLGQGSEVLTYSQSDAQRDKSGRPSGRFSAERPERSVSTLKIQRTEQGDSAVYLCAGACTGTVAKFSNQPQHFGDGTRLSIL.

The chain combines TRBV6-2 or TRBV6-3 with TRBJ2-3; 7 bases match TRBD2. Germline assignment: CDR1 MNHEY and CDR2 SVGEGT. The CDR3 is 14 amino acids. V dropped 6 bases and J dropped 3; count of bases not matched to a gene: 6. The CDR3 region is CASRRTSLTDTQYF. CDR3 bases: TGTGCCAGCAGACGGACTAGTTTAACAGATACGCAGTATTTT.

This clonotype has a count of ten or more. This chain connects TRBV9 to TRBJ2-7; D might be TRBD2 (5 bases). The CDR3 covers 14 residues. Between the trimmed V and J ends, which lost 2 bases and 3 bases, there was a span of 12 bases. CDR1 SGDLS and CDR2 YYNGEE come from the germline V gene. Written as DNA, the CDR3 is TGTGCCAGCAGCGTCAAAGTGGGAGACTACGAGCAGTACTTC. Amino acids: CASSVKVGDYEQYF.

This rearrangement joins TRBV29-1 to TRBJ1-1, with no clear D. Germline V gives CDR1 SQVTM, CDR2 ANQGSEA. The length of the CDR3 is 13 residues. The V gene lost 7 bases and the J gene lost 0 bases, with 12 bases spanning the gap. This CDR3 reads CSALINMNTEAFF. The CDR3 coding sequence is TGCAGCGCCCTAATTAACATGAACACTGAAGCTTTCTTT.

The genes are TRBV5-5 and TRBJ2-5; TRBD2 aligns across 7 bases. Trimming at V came to 7 bases and at J to 2 bases, leaving 8 bases not matched to a gene. The CDR3 length is 14 residues. Germline CDR1 reads SGHKS; CDR2 reads YYEKEE (reference sequence). The CDR3 DNA follows: TGTGCCAGCGGAACGCGGGGGAGACAAGAGACCCAGTACTTC. It specifies CASGTRGRQETQYF.

The rearrangement links TRBV10-1 to TRBJ2-7, with 7 bases that match TRBD2. There are 11 residues in the CDR3. The germline gives CDR1 WNHNN, CDR2 SYGVQD (reference sequence). The ends lost 11 bases at V and 5 bases at J; junction bases unmatched: 6. CDR3 protein: CAGRGSDEQYF. CDR3 sequence (DNA): TGCGCCGGGAGGGGAAGTGACGAGCAGTACTTC.

This clonotype was detected only a few times. The chain has TRBV27 and TRBJ1-5; D possibly corresponds to TRBD1 (6 bases). V lost 5 bases and J 2 bases, leaving 22 bases between the germline ends. The CDR3 extends over 18 amino acids. Per germline, CDR1 MNHEY and CDR2 SMNVEV (reference sequence). The CDR3 spells CASSGWTVVESGNQPQHF. The CDR3 DNA is TGTGCCAGCAGTGGCTGGACAGTAGTAGAATCGGGCAATCAGCCCCAGCATTTT.

The V gene is TRBV20-1, the J gene TRBJ2-2, with D possibly being TRBD2 (5 bases). Germline loops: CDR1 DFQATT, CDR2 SNEGSKA (reference sequence). This CDR3 is built from 14 residues. Between the trimmed V and J ends, which lost 7 bases and 1 base, there was a span of 13 bases. Here the CDR3 reads CSVRRAVNTGELFF. For the CDR3, the DNA is TGCAGTGTAAGAAGAGCGGTGAACACCGGGGAGCTGTTTTTT.

This sequence joins TRBV29-1 and TRBJ2-4; weak D call: TRBD1 (5 bases). The length of the CDR3 is 13 residues. Trimming shortened V by 7 bases and J by 0 bases, and 10 bases separated the two germline ends. Germline CDR1 and CDR2: SQVTM and ANQGSEA. The CDR3 spells CSAVTGAKNIQYF. In DNA form, the CDR3 reads TGCAGCGCCGTTACAGGAGCCAAAAACATTCAGTACTTC.

This clonotype turned up a few times. The chain joins TRBV15 to TRBJ2-1; 7 bases line up with TRBD2. Germline lookup yields CDR1 LNHNV and CDR2 YYDKDF (reference sequence). Germline trimming cut 1 base from V and 7 bases from J; bases unmatched to any gene: 4. CDR3 length: 14 amino acids. The CDR3 protein is CATSRGTSENEQFF. The CDR3, as DNA: TGTGCCACCAGCAGAGGTACTAGCGAAAATGAGCAGTTCTTC.

This clonotype was observed a handful of times. V and J are TRBV7-9 and TRBJ1-1, with a possible D match to TRBD1 (6 bases). CDR3 length: 14 residues. Germline values: CDR1 SEHNR, CDR2 FQNEAQ (reference sequence). The ends were cut back, 4 bases at V and 6 bases at J, with 15 bases in the middle. CDR3 sequence: CASSSWGGGSEAFF. The CDR3 DNA sequence: TGTGCCAGCAGCTCCTGGGGAGGGGGGTCTGAAGCTTTCTTT.